A selection of T cell receptor beta chains follows, all from one sample in a study of blood T cell repertoires in COVID-19. Generated by immunoSEQ multiplex PCR, the TCRdb table keeps only in-frame clones and is missing some. The data hold about 250,000 clones, with roughly four fifths observed a single time. The sequencing input was peripheral blood. Every receptor here comes from a man in his fifties or sixties with active or convalescent COVID-19. Each CDR3 is given with its conserved first and last residue. The order of the fields is CDR3 protein, CDR3 DNA, J gene, V gene, D gene, clone size. The D gene is left open where the match is weak. Not every row has a clone size; where given, it reads once, few, many or a size class.

cdr3_aa: CASRGQGASTDTQYF
cdr3_nt: TGTGCCAGCAGGGGACAGGGGGCCAGCACAGATACGCAGTATTTT
j_call: TRBJ2-3
v_call: TRBV6-5
d_call: TRBD1
clone_size: NA

cdr3_aa: CASSPGTGAMNTEAFF
cdr3_nt: TGTGCCAGCAGCCCCGGGACAGGGGCCATGAACACTGAAGCTTTCTTT
j_call: TRBJ1-1
v_call: TRBV5-4
d_call: TRBD1
clone_size: NA

cdr3_aa: CAWRVAREVGEQYF
cdr3_nt: TGTGCCTGGAGAGTGGCCCGTGAGGTTGGCGAGCAGTACTTC
j_call: TRBJ2-7
v_call: TRBV30
d_call: NA
clone_size: NA

cdr3_aa: CASSLGQVKGSLHF
cdr3_nt: TGTGCCAGCAGTCTCGGACAGGTCAAGGGGTCCCTCCACTTT
j_call: TRBJ1-6
v_call: TRBV28
d_call: TRBD1
clone_size: few

cdr3_aa: CSASPGGSLTF
cdr3_nt: TGCAGTGCTAGTCCGGGGGGCTCCTTGACTTTC
j_call: TRBJ2-6
v_call: TRBV20-1
d_call: NA
clone_size: once

cdr3_aa: CATSDIDSNEQFF
cdr3_nt: TGTGCCACCAGTGACATCGACAGCAATGAGCAGTTCTTC
j_call: TRBJ2-1
v_call: TRBV24-1
d_call: NA
clone_size: NA

cdr3_aa: CAYQDSQNTEAFF
cdr3_nt: TGTGCCTATCAGGACAGCCAGAACACTGAAGCTTTCTTT
j_call: TRBJ1-1
v_call: TRBV10-3
d_call: NA
clone_size: NA

cdr3_aa: CASSLSEGGNTIYF
cdr3_nt: TGTGCCAGCAGCTTGTCCGAGGGTGGAAACACCATATATTTT
j_call: TRBJ1-3
v_call: TRBV5-6
d_call: NA
clone_size: NA

cdr3_aa: CASSPGHTTETQYF
cdr3_nt: TGTGCCAGCAGCCCGGGACACACCACAGAGACCCAGTACTTC
j_call: TRBJ2-5
v_call: TRBV7-2
d_call: NA
clone_size: NA

cdr3_aa: CASSPEWDSPLHF
cdr3_nt: TGTGCCAGCAGCCCGGAGTGGGATTCACCCCTCCACTTT
j_call: TRBJ1-6
v_call: TRBV14
d_call: NA
clone_size: NA

cdr3_aa: CASRQSLSGNTIYF
cdr3_nt: TGTGCCAGTAGACAGAGTCTCTCTGGAAACACCATATATTTT
j_call: TRBJ1-3
v_call: TRBV19
d_call: NA
clone_size: NA

cdr3_aa: CASSKDSHSYEQYF
cdr3_nt: TGTGCCAGCAGTAAGGACAGCCACTCCTACGAGCAGTACTTC
j_call: TRBJ2-7
v_call: TRBV2
d_call: NA
clone_size: once

cdr3_aa: CASSLRGLGGYTF
cdr3_nt: TGTGCCAGCAGCTTACGCGGTTTAGGAGGCTACACCTTC
j_call: TRBJ1-2
v_call: TRBV11-3
d_call: NA
clone_size: NA

cdr3_aa: CASGSGGGGSNTIYF
cdr3_nt: TGTGCTAGTGGCTCGGGAGGGGGAGGCAGCAACACCATATATTTT
j_call: TRBJ1-3
v_call: TRBV12-5
d_call: NA
clone_size: NA

cdr3_aa: CASSLGREGSPLHF
cdr3_nt: TGTGCCAGCAGTTTGGGCAGGGAGGGATCACCCCTCCACTTT
j_call: TRBJ1-6
v_call: TRBV27
d_call: NA
clone_size: NA

cdr3_aa: CASSLNGGAQGDF
cdr3_nt: TGTGCCAGCAGTTTAAACGGCGGGGCCCAGGGAGATTTT
j_call: TRBJ2-3
v_call: TRBV12-3/TRBV12-4
d_call: NA
clone_size: once

cdr3_aa: CASSRATNTEAFF
cdr3_nt: TGTGCCAGCTCACGCGCAACGAACACTGAAGCTTTCTTT
j_call: TRBJ1-1
v_call: TRBV18
d_call: NA
clone_size: NA

cdr3_aa: CASSYQGSNTEAFF
cdr3_nt: TGTGCCAGCAGTTACCAGGGATCGAACACTGAAGCTTTCTTT
j_call: TRBJ1-1
v_call: TRBV6-5
d_call: NA
clone_size: NA

cdr3_aa: CASSLQTGGANGYTF
cdr3_nt: TGTGCCAGTAGTTTGCAAACAGGGGGCGCGAATGGCTACACCTTC
j_call: TRBJ1-2
v_call: TRBV19
d_call: TRBD1
clone_size: once

cdr3_aa: CASSLDDRSYGYTF
cdr3_nt: TGTGCCAGCAGCTTAGACGATCGTAGCTATGGCTACACCTTC
j_call: TRBJ1-2
v_call: TRBV7-8
d_call: NA
clone_size: NA

cdr3_aa: CASSQDAGGRETQYF
cdr3_nt: TGTGCCAGCAGCCAAGATGCGGGGGGAAGGGAGACCCAGTACTTC
j_call: TRBJ2-5
v_call: TRBV3-1/TRBV3-2
d_call: TRBD2
clone_size: NA

cdr3_aa: CASTGGGETQYF
cdr3_nt: TGTGCCAGCACAGGGGGCGGCGAGACCCAGTACTTC
j_call: TRBJ2-5
v_call: TRBV11-2
d_call: TRBD1
clone_size: NA

cdr3_aa: CASSKRQGTGNTIYF
cdr3_nt: TGTGCCAGCAGCAAGAGACAGGGCACTGGAAACACCATATATTTT
j_call: TRBJ1-3
v_call: TRBV9
d_call: TRBD1
clone_size: NA

cdr3_aa: CASTTGQAGANEKLFF
cdr3_nt: TGCGCCAGCACGACGGGGCAGGCGGGGGCTAATGAAAAACTGTTTTTT
j_call: TRBJ1-4
v_call: TRBV5-1
d_call: NA
clone_size: NA

cdr3_aa: CASSVGQGNYGYTF
cdr3_nt: TGTGCCAGCAGCGTAGGACAGGGGAACTATGGCTACACCTTC
j_call: TRBJ1-2
v_call: TRBV9
d_call: TRBD1
clone_size: NA

cdr3_aa: CASSPGTGGWGEQYF
cdr3_nt: TGTGCCAGCTCACCAGGGACAGGGGGTTGGGGCGAGCAGTACTTC
j_call: TRBJ2-7
v_call: TRBV18
d_call: TRBD1
clone_size: NA

cdr3_aa: CASSFDRVGDQPQHF
cdr3_nt: TGTGCCAGCAGTTTTGACAGGGTAGGGGATCAGCCCCAGCATTTT
j_call: TRBJ1-5
v_call: TRBV27
d_call: TRBD1
clone_size: NA

cdr3_aa: CATSHEAHEGNIQYF
cdr3_nt: TGTGCCACCAGCCACGAGGCCCACGAGGGAAACATTCAGTACTTC
j_call: TRBJ2-4
v_call: TRBV15
d_call: NA
clone_size: NA

cdr3_aa: CASSLGTEGKLFF
cdr3_nt: TGCGCCAGCAGCCTAGGGACAGAGGGAAAACTGTTTTTT
j_call: TRBJ1-4
v_call: TRBV4-1
d_call: TRBD1
clone_size: NA

cdr3_aa: CASSQDLAGVYEQYF
cdr3_nt: TGCGCCAGCAGCCAAGATCTAGCGGGGGTCTACGAGCAGTACTTC
j_call: TRBJ2-7
v_call: TRBV4-3
d_call: TRBD2
clone_size: NA

cdr3_aa: CASSQGEAGTPLHF
cdr3_nt: TGTGCCAGCAGCCAGGGAGAGGCGGGGACACCCCTCCACTTT
j_call: TRBJ1-6
v_call: TRBV4-2
d_call: NA
clone_size: NA

cdr3_aa: CASSRRTGSRNTDTQYF
cdr3_nt: TGTGCCAGCAGCCGACGAACCGGGTCTAGGAACACAGATACGCAGTATTTT
j_call: TRBJ2-3
v_call: TRBV7-9
d_call: NA
clone_size: NA

cdr3_aa: CASSKGAGSQPQHF
cdr3_nt: TGTGCCAGCAGTAAAGGGGCAGGGTCTCAGCCCCAGCATTTT
j_call: TRBJ1-5
v_call: TRBV28
d_call: NA
clone_size: NA

cdr3_aa: CASSPQGPISYEQYF
cdr3_nt: TGTGCCAGCTCACCCCAGGGGCCCATCTCCTACGAGCAGTACTTC
j_call: TRBJ2-7
v_call: TRBV18
d_call: NA
clone_size: once

cdr3_aa: CASSSRQGRYGFTF
cdr3_nt: TGTGCCAGCAGCTCCCGACAGGGTCGGTATGGCTTCACCTTC
j_call: TRBJ1-2
v_call: TRBV9
d_call: TRBD1
clone_size: NA

cdr3_aa: CASSLTSGGIQETQYF
cdr3_nt: TGTGCCAGCAGCCTGACTAGCGGGGGGATCCAAGAGACCCAGTACTTC
j_call: TRBJ2-5
v_call: TRBV4-2
d_call: TRBD2
clone_size: NA

cdr3_aa: CASNPTGFNEKLFF
cdr3_nt: TGTGCCAGCAACCCGACAGGGTTTAATGAAAAACTGTTTTTT
j_call: TRBJ1-4
v_call: TRBV6-5
d_call: TRBD1
clone_size: NA

cdr3_aa: CASSLNTGRGTEAFF
cdr3_nt: TGCGCCAGCAGCTTGAATACAGGGAGAGGGACTGAAGCTTTCTTT
j_call: TRBJ1-1
v_call: TRBV5-1
d_call: NA
clone_size: NA

cdr3_aa: CASAREADSPLHF
cdr3_nt: TGTGCCAGTGCCCGGGAGGCTGATTCACCCCTCCACTTT
j_call: TRBJ1-6
v_call: TRBV2
d_call: NA
clone_size: NA

cdr3_aa: CAWSGTLNTEAFF
cdr3_nt: TGTGCCTGGAGTGGGACACTGAACACTGAAGCTTTCTTT
j_call: TRBJ1-1
v_call: TRBV30
d_call: NA
clone_size: NA

cdr3_aa: CASSQSPGSTQYF
cdr3_nt: TGTGCCAGCAGCCAATCCCCGGGGTCTACGCAGTATTTT
j_call: TRBJ2-3
v_call: TRBV14
d_call: NA
clone_size: NA

cdr3_aa: CASSDGQGPTYGYTF
cdr3_nt: TGTGCCAGCAGTGACGGGCAGGGGCCTACCTATGGCTACACCTTC
j_call: TRBJ1-2
v_call: TRBV6-4
d_call: NA
clone_size: NA

cdr3_aa: CAGRDKGSYNEQFF
cdr3_nt: TGTGCCGGGAGAGATAAGGGGTCCTACAATGAGCAGTTCTTC
j_call: TRBJ2-1
v_call: TRBV30
d_call: NA
clone_size: NA

cdr3_aa: CSVEEGLRAEAFF
cdr3_nt: TGCAGCGTTGAGGAGGGGCTAAGGGCTGAAGCTTTCTTT
j_call: TRBJ1-1
v_call: TRBV29-1
d_call: NA
clone_size: NA

cdr3_aa: CASSFRMYSYEQYF
cdr3_nt: TGTGCCAGCAGCTTTCGTATGTACTCCTACGAGCAGTACTTC
j_call: TRBJ2-7
v_call: TRBV5-5
d_call: NA
clone_size: NA

cdr3_aa: CAWTSRGSGELFF
cdr3_nt: TGTGCCTGGACCTCGAGGGGGTCCGGGGAGCTGTTTTTT
j_call: TRBJ2-2
v_call: TRBV30
d_call: NA
clone_size: NA